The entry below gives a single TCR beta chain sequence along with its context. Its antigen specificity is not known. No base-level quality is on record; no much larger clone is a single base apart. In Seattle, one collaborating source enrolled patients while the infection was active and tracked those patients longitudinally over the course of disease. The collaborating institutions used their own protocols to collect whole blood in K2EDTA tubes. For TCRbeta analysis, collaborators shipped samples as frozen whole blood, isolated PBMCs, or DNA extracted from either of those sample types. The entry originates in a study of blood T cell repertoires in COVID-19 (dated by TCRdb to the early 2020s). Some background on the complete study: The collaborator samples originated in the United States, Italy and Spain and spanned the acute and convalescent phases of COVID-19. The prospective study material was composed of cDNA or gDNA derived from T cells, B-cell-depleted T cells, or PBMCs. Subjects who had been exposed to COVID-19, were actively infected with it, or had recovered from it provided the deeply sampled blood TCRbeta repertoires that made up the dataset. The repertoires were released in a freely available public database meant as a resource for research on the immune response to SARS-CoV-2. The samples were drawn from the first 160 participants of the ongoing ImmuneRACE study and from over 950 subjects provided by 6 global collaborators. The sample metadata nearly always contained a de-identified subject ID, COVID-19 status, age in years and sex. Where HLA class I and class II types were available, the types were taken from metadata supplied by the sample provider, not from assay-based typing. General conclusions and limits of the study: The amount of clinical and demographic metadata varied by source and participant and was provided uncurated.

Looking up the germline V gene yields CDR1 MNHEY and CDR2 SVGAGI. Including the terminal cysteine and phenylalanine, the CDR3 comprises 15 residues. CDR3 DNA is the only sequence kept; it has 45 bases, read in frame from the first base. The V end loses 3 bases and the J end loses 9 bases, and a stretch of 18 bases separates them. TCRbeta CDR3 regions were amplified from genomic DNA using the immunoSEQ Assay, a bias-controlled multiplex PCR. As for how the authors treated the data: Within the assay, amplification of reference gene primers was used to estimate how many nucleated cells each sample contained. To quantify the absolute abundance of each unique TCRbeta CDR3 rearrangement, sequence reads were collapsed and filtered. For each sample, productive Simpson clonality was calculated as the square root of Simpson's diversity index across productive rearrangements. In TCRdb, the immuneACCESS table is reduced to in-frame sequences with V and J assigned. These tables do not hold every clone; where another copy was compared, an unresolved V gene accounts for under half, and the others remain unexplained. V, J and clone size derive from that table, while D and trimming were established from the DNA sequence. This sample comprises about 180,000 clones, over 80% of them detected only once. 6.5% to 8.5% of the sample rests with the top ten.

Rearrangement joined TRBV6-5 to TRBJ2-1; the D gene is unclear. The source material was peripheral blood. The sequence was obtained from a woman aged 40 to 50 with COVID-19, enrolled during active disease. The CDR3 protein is CASSYHPSSSLEQFF. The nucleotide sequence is TGTGCCAGCAGTTATCATCCTAGTAGCAGCCTTGAGCAGTTCTTC.